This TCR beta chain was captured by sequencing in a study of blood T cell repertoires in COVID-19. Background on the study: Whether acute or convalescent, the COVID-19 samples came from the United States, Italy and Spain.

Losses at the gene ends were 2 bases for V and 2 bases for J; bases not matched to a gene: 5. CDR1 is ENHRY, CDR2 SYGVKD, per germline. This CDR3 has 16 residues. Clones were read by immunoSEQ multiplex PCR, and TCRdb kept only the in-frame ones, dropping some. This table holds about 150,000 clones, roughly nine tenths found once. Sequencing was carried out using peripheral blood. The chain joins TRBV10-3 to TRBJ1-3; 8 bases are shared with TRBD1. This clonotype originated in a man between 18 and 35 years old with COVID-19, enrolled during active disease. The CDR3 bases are TGTGCCATCAGTGAGAAAGGACAGGGAACTGGAAACACCATATATTTT. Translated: CAISEKGQGTGNTIYF.